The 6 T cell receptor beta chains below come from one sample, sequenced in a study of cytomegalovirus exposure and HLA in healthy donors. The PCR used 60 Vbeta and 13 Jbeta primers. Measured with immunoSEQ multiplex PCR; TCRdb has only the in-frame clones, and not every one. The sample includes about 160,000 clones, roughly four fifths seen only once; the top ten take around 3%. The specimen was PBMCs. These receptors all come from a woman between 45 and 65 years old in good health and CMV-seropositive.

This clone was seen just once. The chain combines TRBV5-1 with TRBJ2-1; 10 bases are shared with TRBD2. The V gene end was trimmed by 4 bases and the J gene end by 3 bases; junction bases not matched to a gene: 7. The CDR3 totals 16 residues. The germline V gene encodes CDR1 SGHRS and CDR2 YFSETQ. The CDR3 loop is CASSPAGTSVYNEQFF. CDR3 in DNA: TGCGCCAGCAGCCCGGCCGGGACTAGCGTCTACAATGAGCAGTTCTTC.

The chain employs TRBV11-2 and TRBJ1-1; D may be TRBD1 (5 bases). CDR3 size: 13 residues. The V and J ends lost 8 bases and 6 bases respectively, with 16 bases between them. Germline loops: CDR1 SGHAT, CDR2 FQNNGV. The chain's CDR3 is CASGPGGLAEAFF. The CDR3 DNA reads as TGTGCCAGCGGTCCGGGGGGTCTCGCTGAAGCTTTCTTT.

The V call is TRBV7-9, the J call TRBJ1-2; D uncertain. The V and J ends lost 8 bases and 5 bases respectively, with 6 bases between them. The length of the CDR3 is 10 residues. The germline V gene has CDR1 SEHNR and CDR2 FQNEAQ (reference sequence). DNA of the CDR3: TGTGCCAGCGGCAGTTATGGCTACACCTTC. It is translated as CASGSYGYTF.

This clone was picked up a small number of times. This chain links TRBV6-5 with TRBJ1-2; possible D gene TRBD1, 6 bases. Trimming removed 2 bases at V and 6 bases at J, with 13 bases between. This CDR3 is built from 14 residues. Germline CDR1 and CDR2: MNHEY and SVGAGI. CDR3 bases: TGTGCCAGCAGTTACACACAGGGAGTCGATGGCTACACCTTC. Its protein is CASSYTQGVDGYTF.

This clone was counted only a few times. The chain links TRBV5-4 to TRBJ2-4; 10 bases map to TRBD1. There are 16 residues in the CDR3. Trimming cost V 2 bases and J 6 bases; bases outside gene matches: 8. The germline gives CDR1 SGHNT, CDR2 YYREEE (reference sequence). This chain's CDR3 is CASSLRQGAIGNIQYF. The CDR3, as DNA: TGTGCCAGCAGCTTAAGACAGGGGGCAATCGGAAACATTCAGTACTTC.

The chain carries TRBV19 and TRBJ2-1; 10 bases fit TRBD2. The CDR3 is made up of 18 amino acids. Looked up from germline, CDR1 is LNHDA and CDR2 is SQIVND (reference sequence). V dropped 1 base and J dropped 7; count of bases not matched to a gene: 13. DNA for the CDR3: TGTGCCAGTAGTATAGCCCCTCTAACAGCGGGGGGGCTAAATGAGCAGTTCTTC. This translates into CASSIAPLTAGGLNEQFF.